Many counts were recorded for the clone carrying this TCR beta chain. Its antigen is not identified. TCRdb re-analysed the 5' RACE reads in MiXCR, keeping a single row per CDR3 protein. The repertoire holds about 340,000 distinct CDR3 sequences, around 3.9% seen once, with approximately 24% in the top ten. The CDR3 is 14 residues long. Trimming pared 0 bases from V and 6 bases from J, leaving 10 bases between. CDR1 is MNHEY, CDR2 SVGAGI, per germline. The data are from a study of T cells after yellow fever vaccination. General observations from the study: A large majority of primary-vaccination clones showed up again after the booster (approximately 95% CD4, 75% to 90% CD8). Of the clonotypes, a small share occurred in both CD4 and CD8 compartments.

The sequenced sample was PBMCs, obtained 5 days after the yellow fever booster vaccination. The chain links TRBV6-5 to TRBJ2-3; D is possibly TRBD2 (6 bases). The source of this sequence is a man between 18 and 35 years old who received the YFV17D yellow fever vaccine. CDR3 amino acids: CASSYSGGADTQYF. The CDR3 nucleotides are TGTGCCAGCAGTTACTCGGGCGGGGCGGATACGCAGTATTTT.